Below, 23 T cell receptor beta chains from the same sample are listed, as sequenced in a study of T-cell reconstitution after alpha-beta-depleted transplantation in children. The TCRbeta library was prepared with unique molecular identifiers. From the PCR reads, TCRdb called clonotypes with MiXCR, one entry per CDR3 protein. The sample shows about 980,000 distinct CDR3 sequences, 25% to 35% of them seen only once. Sequencing used PBMCs, mostly from graft donor cells, obtained 360 days after TCRalphabeta/CD19-depleted stem cell transplant. These receptors came from a boy in the first two years of life who had a stem cell transplant for SCID, so the T cells may come from the graft donor.

A few counts support this clonotype. The CDR3 loop is CASSAAGPATTETQYF. In nucleotides, the CDR3 is TGTGCCAGCAGTGCCGCCGGGCCGGCTACAACAGAGACCCAGTACTTC. This chain links TRBV28 with TRBJ2-5; D gene unclear. The CDR3 runs to 16 residues. CDR1 and CDR2 (germline): MDHEN, SYDVKM. The V end lost 5 bases, the J end lost 4 bases, and 20 bases lay between the germline ends.

This clonotype was seen only a few times. The V and J genes are TRBV7-9 and TRBJ1-1; D remains unclear. This CDR3 comprises 12 residues. Per the germline V gene, CDR1 is SEHNR and CDR2 is FQNEAQ (reference sequence). The V gene lost 3 bases and the J gene lost 11 bases, with 13 bases spanning the gap. The CDR3 nucleotides read TGTGCCAGCAGCTTTGGTGAAATGAAGGCTTTCTTT. Encoded protein: CASSFGEMKAFF.

The V gene is TRBV5-1, the J gene TRBJ2-7; TRBD1 might be the D (8 bases). Germline CDR1 is SGHRS and CDR2 is YFSETQ. V lost 2 bases and J 4 bases, leaving 19 bases between the germline ends. The CDR3 totals 16 residues. The CDR3 nucleotides read TGCGCCAGCAGCTTAGGAGACACAGGGGGGGCGTACGAGCAGTACTTC. Translation: CASSLGDTGGAYEQYF. The entire variable domain, with the rest obtained from reference TRBV5-1 and TRBJ2-7, is as follows: KAGVTQTPRYLIKTRGQQVTLSCSPISGHRSVSWYQQTPGQGLQFLFEYFSETQRNKGNFPGRFSGRQFSNSRSEMNVSTLELGDSALYLCASSLGDTGGAYEQYFGPGTRLTVT.

This chain links TRBV5-1 with TRBJ2-5, with TRBD1 matching 9 bases. Germline CDR1 and CDR2: SGHRS and YFSETQ. The CDR3 extends over 17 amino acids. V was clipped by 2 bases and J by 2 bases; unmatched bases: 10. The CDR3 DNA reads as TGCGCCAGCAGCTTAGCACCCGGGACAGGGAGTCAAGAGACCCAGTACTTC. Residues: CASSLAPGTGSQETQYF.

About this clonotype itself: One base away lies a much larger clone, so this may be a sequencing read error. The CDR3 does not end in the conserved phenylalanine or tryptophan, so this is likely a read error. This sequence joins TRBV9 and TRBJ2-1; 8 nucleotides line up with TRBD2. The V segment lost 4 bases and the J segment 7 bases; nucleotides outside the gene matches: 10. Germline values: CDR1 SGDLS, CDR2 YYNGEE. The CDR3 totals 15 residues. The CDR3 DNA reads TGTGCCAGCAGCCAACGGGGGGGCCAGGGAAATGAGCAGTTCTGC. Protein product: CASSQRGGQGNEQFC.

This clonotype has only a few counts. This chain uses TRBV12-3 or TRBV12-4 with TRBJ2-6; 7 nucleotides line up with TRBD2. The V gene end was trimmed by 1 base and the J gene end by 2 bases; junction bases not matched to a gene: 2. The CDR3 runs to 16 residues. CDR3 nucleotides: TGTGCCAGCAGTTTAGGGACTAGGGCTGGGGCCAACGTCCTGACTTTC. It is translated as CASSLGTRAGANVLTF.

The gene calls are TRBV12-3 or TRBV12-4 and TRBJ2-5; D assignment may be TRBD1 or TRBD2 (6 bases each). V dropped 6 bases and J dropped 4 bases, with 15 bases sitting between them. The CDR3 sequence is 14 residues long. The CDR3 loop reads CASREWGARETQYF. CDR3 coding DNA: TGTGCCAGCAGGGAGTGGGGGGCGAGAGAGACCCAGTACTTC.

This clonotype was seen a few times. The V call is TRBV12-3 or TRBV12-4, the J call TRBJ1-1, with TRBD1 as a possible D gene (5 bases). V lost 6 bases and J 4 bases, leaving 18 bases between the germline ends. The length of the CDR3 is 15 residues. As DNA, the CDR3 is TGTGCCAGCAGCCGTCCCGGGACCCAGGGCACTGAAGCTTTCTTT. This gives the protein CASSRPGTQGTEAFF.

This clonotype came up a few times. This rearrangement joins TRBV7-2 to TRBJ2-7; TRBD2 matches at 7 bases. J lost 4 bases, V lost 1 base, and 4 bases had no gene match. Germline CDR1 reads SGHTA; CDR2 reads FQGNSA. The CDR3 has 14 amino acids. This chain's CDR3 is CASSLGPSGYEQYF. DNA of the CDR3: TGTGCCAGCAGCTTAGGCCCTAGCGGTTACGAGCAGTACTTC.

The sample holds a few counts of this clonotype. The chain uses TRBV28 and TRBJ2-7; D might be TRBD2 (6 bases). The CDR3 totals 15 residues. With 4 bases removed from V and 1 base from J, the gap between germline ends came to 14 bases. The germline gives CDR1 MDHEN, CDR2 SYDVKM. Written as DNA, the CDR3 is TGTGCCAGCAGTTCCGGAGCGGGTCCATCCTACGAGCAGTACTTC. This translates into CASSSGAGPSYEQYF.

This clonotype was observed once. The chain has TRBV2 and TRBJ1-1; D gene ambiguous. This CDR3 is built from 14 residues. V was pared by 7 bases and J by 4 bases, with 16 bases between. Germline V gene lookup returns CDR1 SNHLY and CDR2 FYNNEI. As DNA, the CDR3 is TGTGCCAGCACACCCCCGAGAGTGGGCACTGAAGCTTTCTTT. Its translation: CASTPPRVGTEAFF.

The chain employs TRBV9 and TRBJ2-3; no reliable D call. Germline CDR1 reads SGDLS; CDR2 reads YYNGEE. Trimming removed 3 bases from V and 4 bases from J, with 15 bases in between. This CDR3 spans 15 amino acids. The CDR3: CASSARANNPDTQYF. DNA of the CDR3: TGTGCCAGCAGCGCCCGGGCCAATAACCCAGATACGCAGTATTTT.

This clonotype appeared a few times. The chain links TRBV29-1 to TRBJ2-3; D is tentatively TRBD1 or TRBD2 (5 bases each). The germline gives CDR1 SQVTM, CDR2 ANQGSEA. The ends were cut back, 8 bases at V and 1 base at J, with 19 bases in the middle. This CDR3 has 15 amino acids. The CDR3 sequence is CSFAGTEKGTDTQYF. CDR3 nucleotides: TGCAGCTTCGCCGGGACCGAAAAAGGCACAGATACGCAGTATTTT.

This clonotype was seen a few times. The chain is built from TRBV29-1 and TRBJ1-2; D remains unclear. Germline V lookup: CDR1 SQVTM, CDR2 ANQGSEA. The V end was cut by 3 bases, the J end by 4 bases, with 12 bases between. This CDR3 region has 13 residues. The CDR3 DNA sequence: TGCAGCGTTGACGACGCCCGGGGCTATGGCTACACCTTC. Translating it yields CSVDDARGYGYTF.

This clonotype appeared a few times. J is TRBJ2-1 and V is TRBV12-3 or TRBV12-4; no clear D. The length of the CDR3 is 11 residues. V shed 10 bases and J shed 4 bases, with 8 bases lying between them. CDR3 nucleotides: TGTGCCATCACAGAGTACAATGAGCAGTTCTTC. This codes for CAITEYNEQFF.

The rearrangement uses TRBV18 and TRBJ2-6; D not certain. CDR1 and CDR2 (germline): KGHSH, LQKENI. V lost 5 bases and J 4 bases, leaving 9 bases between the germline ends. There are 14 residues in the CDR3. Here the CDR3 reads CASSSSAGANVLTF. CDR3 in DNA: TGTGCCAGCTCATCCTCCGCCGGGGCCAACGTCCTGACTTTC.

V gene TRBV12-3 or TRBV12-4 combines with J gene TRBJ2-5; TRBD1 might be the D (5 bases). V shed 6 bases and J shed 4 bases, with 12 bases lying between them. The CDR3 is 13 amino acids. Here the CDR3 DNA reads TGTGCCAGCAGGCCAGGGATCCGAGAGACCCAGTACTTC. As protein: CASRPGIRETQYF.

This chain links TRBV7-2 with TRBJ2-7, with TRBD2 as a possible D gene (6 bases). Germline CDR1 SGHTA, CDR2 FQGNSA. V lost 5 bases and J lost 3, with 14 bases in between. The CDR3 sequence is 14 residues long. Written as DNA, the CDR3 is TGTGCCAGCAGCCAGCCCGGAGGGAACTACGAGCAGTACTTC. Protein sequence: CASSQPGGNYEQYF.

This clonotype was counted a few times. This sequence joins TRBV14 and TRBJ2-3; tentative D call: TRBD2 (6 bases). Trimming removed 5 bases from V and 8 bases from J, with 17 bases in between. Germline CDR1 is SGHDN and CDR2 is FVKESK. This CDR3 is 14 amino acids long. The CDR3 protein is CASSFRDWRRTQYF. CDR3 nucleotides: TGTGCCAGCAGCTTCCGGGACTGGAGGCGTACGCAGTATTTT. The variable domain in full, completed from reference TRBV14 and TRBJ2-3, reads EAGVTQFPSHSVIEKGQTVTLRCDPISGHDNLYWYRRVMGKEIKFLLHFVKESKQDESGMPNNRFLAERTGGTYSTLKVQPAELEDSGVYFCASSFRDWRRTQYFGPGTRLTVL.

This sequence joins TRBV27 and TRBJ2-1; possibly TRBD2 for D (7 bases). This CDR3 contains 20 residues. Germline loops: CDR1 MNHEY, CDR2 SMNVEV (reference sequence). V gave up 4 bases and J gave up 4 bases, with 29 bases separating them. The CDR3 DNA follows: TGTGCCAGCAGTTGGGGGGGCCCCAGCCAGAGGGGACTAACGTACAATGAGCAGTTCTTC. Amino acid sequence: CASSWGGPSQRGLTYNEQFF.

The sample holds many counts of this clonotype. The V gene is TRBV20-1, the J gene TRBJ2-1; 8 bases fit TRBD2. This CDR3 spans 14 amino acids. Germline assignment: CDR1 DFQATT and CDR2 SNEGSKA (reference sequence). The V and J ends lost 3 bases and 4 bases, in that order; junction bases with no gene match: 5. The CDR3 spells CSASGGASYNEQFF. Written as DNA, the CDR3 is TGCAGTGCTAGCGGGGGGGCGTCATACAATGAGCAGTTCTTC.

This clonotype was seen more than once but under ten times. The chain uses TRBV6-2 or TRBV6-3 and TRBJ1-1; D perhaps matches TRBD1 (5 bases). The CDR3 has 13 amino acids. V lost 6 bases and J lost 11, with 19 bases in between. Germline V gene lookup returns CDR1 MNHEY and CDR2 SVGEGT. The DNA for the CDR3 is TGTGCCAGCAGCCCCGACTTGGGGGAAGGGGCTTTCTTT. Its protein product is CASSPDLGEGAFF.

This clonotype was detected only a few times. Lacking the conserved final phenylalanine or tryptophan, this CDR3 likely reflects a read error. The J gene is TRBJ2-1, the V gene TRBV4-2; possibly TRBD1 or TRBD2 for D (7 bases each). Germline V gene lookup returns CDR1 LGHNA and CDR2 YNFKEQ. The V end lost 0 bases, the J end lost 2 bases, and 14 bases lay between the germline ends. The CDR3 loop spans 17 amino acids. The CDR3 bases are TGTGCCAGCAGCCAAGATCAGGGGGGGGGGCCCTACAATGAGCAGTTCCTC. Translated: CASSQDQGGGPYNEQFL.